This record covers a single TCR beta chain. Its antigen is currently unknown. This sample stems from a study of T cells after yellow fever vaccination. In TCRdb, the 5' RACE reads were re-called with MiXCR into one record per CDR3 protein. The sample lists around 360,000 distinct CDR3 sequences; roughly 11% were seen once. Study observations and caveats: The secondary response was weaker, and its peak arrived faster, on day 5 versus 15. Overall, a small share of clonotypes was seen in both CD4 and CD8 compartments.

Germline CDR1 is MRHNA and CDR2 is SNTAGT. Deletions cut 4 bases from V and 0 bases from J, with 8 bases between. The CDR3 extends over 14 amino acids. This receptor was identified in a man aged 18 to 29 who received the YFV17D yellow fever vaccine. This sample comprised PBMCs, obtained on the day of the first yellow fever vaccination. The chain links TRBV6-4 to TRBJ2-3; D is undetermined. As DNA, the CDR3 is TGTGCCAGCAGTGCTACAGATAGCACAGATACGCAGTATTTT. This translates into CASSATDSTDTQYF.